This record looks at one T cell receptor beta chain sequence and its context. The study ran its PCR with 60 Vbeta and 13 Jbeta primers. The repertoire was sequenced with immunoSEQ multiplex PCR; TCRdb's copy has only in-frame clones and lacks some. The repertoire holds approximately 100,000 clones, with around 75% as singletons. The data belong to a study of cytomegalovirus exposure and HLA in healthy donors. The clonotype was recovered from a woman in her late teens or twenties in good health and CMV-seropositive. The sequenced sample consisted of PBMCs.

The CDR3 DNA sequence: TGTGCCAGCAGCTTAGAAGTAGCGGGCCGCTACGAGCAGTACTTC. It translates to CASSLEVAGRYEQYF. V usage is TRBV11-2 and J usage is TRBJ2-7; 7 bases agree with TRBD2. With 0 bases clipped from V and 3 bases from J, the junction kept 5 bases outside the gene matches. CDR3 length: 15 residues. Germline V gene lookup returns CDR1 SGHAT and CDR2 FQNNGV. Together with reference TRBV11-2 and TRBJ2-7, the CDR3 gives the full variable domain: EAGVAQSPRYKIIEKRQSVAFWCNPISGHATLYWYQQILGQGPKLLIQFQNNGVVDDSQLPKDRFSAERLKGVDSTLKIQPAKLEDSAVYLCASSLEVAGRYEQYFGPGTRLTVT.